Below, 9 T cell receptor beta chains from the same sample are listed, as sequenced in a study of PD-1 blockade in classical Hodgkin lymphoma. Sequenced by immunoSEQ multiplex PCR; TCRdb stores in-frame clones only, minus some. The data contain some 100,000 clones, 92% of them singletons. Every one of the patients relapsed after autologous stem cell transplantation (brentuximab vedotin exposure was variable). The source material was peripheral blood mononuclear cells (PBMCs), sampled at baseline. These receptors all stem from a human donor with classical Hodgkin lymphoma.

The chain couples TRBV15 to TRBJ2-7; 7 bases align to TRBD1. The CDR3 runs 16 residues. Germline CDR1 LNHNV, CDR2 YYDKDF (reference sequence). The ends lost 1 base at V and 6 bases at J; junction bases unmatched: 12. The CDR3: CATSRARTGERGEQYF. In nucleotides, the CDR3 is TGTGCCACCAGCAGAGCTCGGACAGGAGAAAGGGGCGAGCAGTACTTC. The variable domain in full, completed from reference TRBV15 and TRBJ2-7, reads DAMVIQNPRYQVTQFGKPVTLSCSQTLNHNVMYWYQQKSSQAPKLLFHYYDKDFNNEADTPDNFQSRRPNTSFCFLDIRSPGLGDTAMYLCATSRARTGERGEQYFGPGTRLTVT.

The V call is TRBV15, the J call TRBJ2-1, with 12 bases lining up with TRBD2. V lost 0 bases to trimming and J lost 3 bases; unmatched junction nucleotides: 21. The CDR3 loop spans 23 amino acids. Germline V gene sequence: CDR1 LNHNV, CDR2 YYDKDF (reference sequence). The CDR3 here is CATSRDGLAGGWLNGTNYNEQFF. CDR3 coding DNA: TGTGCCACCAGCAGAGATGGGCTAGCGGGAGGGTGGCTTAACGGCACCAACTACAATGAGCAGTTCTTC.

This clone was counted a single time. V is TRBV6-6 and J is TRBJ2-2; D is possibly TRBD1 (6 bases). Germline-derived CDR1 and CDR2 are MNHNY and SVGAGI (reference sequence). The CDR3 sequence is 15 residues long. Trimming shortened V by 5 bases and J by 5 bases, and 15 bases separated the two germline ends. Written as DNA, the CDR3 is TGTGCCAGCAGTCCGACGGGCAGGGGTACCGGGGAGCTGTTTTTT. Its protein is CASSPTGRGTGELFF.

The chain recombines TRBV9 with TRBJ2-1; 9 bases are shared with TRBD2. J was trimmed by 4 bases and V by 4 bases; bases with no gene match: 6. Germline V gene data show CDR1 as SGDLS and CDR2 as YYNGEE. This CDR3 contains 15 residues. This CDR3 reads CASSKRTSVYNEQFF. Written as DNA, the CDR3 is TGTGCCAGCAGCAAGCGGACTAGCGTATACAATGAGCAGTTCTTC.

The CDR3 DNA sequence: TGTGCCAGCAGCCTGTGGACAGGCCTAACTAGCGGGAGAGGTGAGCAGTTCTTC. Protein product: CASSLWTGLTSGRGEQFF. The rearrangement links TRBV9 to TRBJ2-1; the match to TRBD2 covers 11 bases. This CDR3 is built from 18 residues. Germline values: CDR1 SGDLS, CDR2 YYNGEE. The trim removed 4 bases at V and 9 bases at J, leaving 18 bases unmatched.

V usage is TRBV27 and J usage is TRBJ2-3, with D perhaps matching TRBD2 (5 bases). CDR1 and CDR2 (germline): MNHEY, SMNVEV (reference sequence). Trimming removed 6 bases from V and 2 bases from J, with 18 bases in between. CDR3 length: 16 amino acids. CDR3 protein: CASSPYYGIDTDTQYF. CDR3 DNA sequence: TGTGCCAGCAGCCCTTACTACGGGATTGACACAGATACGCAGTATTTT.

V is TRBV10-3 and J is TRBJ1-4, with D tentatively TRBD1 (5 bases). Trimming cost V 0 bases and J 7 bases, with 12 bases left between them. Looked up from germline, CDR1 is ENHRY and CDR2 is SYGVKD. CDR3 length equals 15 residues. CDR3 DNA: TGTGCCATCAGTGAGTCGACCGGGACGGGTGAAAAACTGTTTTTT. It translates to CAISESTGTGEKLFF.

This clone has more than one count but fewer than ten. V is TRBV4-2 and J is TRBJ1-5; no clear D. V dropped 0 bases and J dropped 7 bases, with 13 bases sitting between them. The CDR3 covers 15 residues. CDR1 and CDR2 (germline): LGHNA, YNFKEQ. CDR3 in amino acids: CASSQDWAGGQPQHF. For the CDR3, the DNA is TGTGCCAGCAGCCAAGATTGGGCGGGTGGCCAGCCCCAGCATTTT.

This clone has a handful of counts. The V call is TRBV9, the J call TRBJ2-5, with 10 bases identical to TRBD2. There are 19 residues in the CDR3. Germline trimming cut 0 bases from V and 0 bases from J; bases unmatched to any gene: 11. The germline V gene encodes CDR1 SGDLS and CDR2 YYNGEE. The CDR3 nucleotides read TGTGCCAGCAGCGTAGGAGTAGCGGGAGGTCGGCAGTACCAAGAGACCCAGTACTTC. This gives the protein CASSVGVAGGRQYQETQYF.